The 20 T cell receptor beta chains below were found in one sample sequenced in a study of response to subunit inactivated influenza vaccine. Each CDR3 protein gets one entry after TCRdb re-called the RT-PCR reads with MiXCR. The profile shows hundreds of thousands of distinct CDR3 sequences, around a sixth of them singletons. This specimen was PBMCs from blood, taken 4 to 6 days after vaccination. These receptors all come from a man aged 50-59 years who received an inactivated influenza vaccine.

This clonotype was detected ten times or more. The J gene is TRBJ2-3, the V gene TRBV20-1, with TRBD2 matching 9 bases. V gave up 6 bases and J gave up 0 bases; unmatched junction bases: 7. CDR1 is DFQATT and CDR2 is SNEGSKA in the germline V gene (reference sequence). The CDR3 is 15 amino acids. The CDR3 DNA is TGCAGTGCCCGGCTAGCGGGACCTAGCACAGATACGCAGTATTTT. Its translation is CSARLAGPSTDTQYF.

This clonotype was found once. The chain joins TRBV6-2 or TRBV6-3 to TRBJ1-1; D is undetermined. CDR3 size: 13 residues. From germline, CDR1 is MNHEY and CDR2 SVGEGT. Trimming took off 6 bases at V and 0 bases at J, with 8 bases between the two ends. The CDR3 reads CASSMGVNTEAFF. CDR3 in DNA: TGTGCCAGCAGCATGGGAGTGAACACTGAAGCTTTCTTT.

The genes are TRBV4-1 and TRBJ2-3, with 7 bases identical to TRBD1. Germline V gives CDR1 MGHRA, CDR2 YSYEKL. The CDR3 covers 14 residues. Losses at the gene ends were 8 bases for V and 2 bases for J; bases not matched to a gene: 7. DNA of the CDR3: TGCGCCAGCGCGCGTGGGACAGACACAGATACGCAGTATTTT. Protein product: CASARGTDTDTQYF.

The CDR3 region is CASSSKTGITEAFF. CDR3 sequence (DNA): TGTGCCAGCAGCTCCAAGACAGGGATCACTGAAGCTTTCTTT. The V and J genes are TRBV13 and TRBJ1-1; 7 bases align to TRBD1. This CDR3 region has 14 residues. Germline CDR1 is PRHDT and CDR2 is FYEKMQ (reference sequence). V shed 4 bases, J shed 4 bases, and the junction held 6 bases outside the gene matches.

This clonotype was recorded a few times. J is TRBJ2-1 and V is TRBV20-1; TRBD2 matches 11 bases. The length of the CDR3 is 16 residues. The germline CDR1 and CDR2 sequences are DFQATT and SNEGSKA (reference sequence). After removal of 3 bases from V and 3 bases from J, the junction contained 7 bases not matched to a gene. The CDR3 nucleotides read TGCAGTGCTAGGCGGACTAGCGGGTTTATCTACAATGAGCAGTTCTTC. As protein: CSARRTSGFIYNEQFF.

The rearrangement joins TRBV4-3 to TRBJ1-6; D gene ambiguous. Germline V gene data show CDR1 as LGHNA and CDR2 as YSLEER. Trimming took 1 base from V and 9 from J, leaving 7 bases between them. CDR3 length equals 13 residues. CDR3 loop: CASSQVNGSPLHF. DNA for the CDR3: TGCGCCAGCAGCCAAGTCAATGGTTCACCCCTCCACTTT.

This clonotype was counted only a few times. The chain employs TRBV12-3 or TRBV12-4 and TRBJ1-4; 8 nucleotides agree with TRBD1. V dropped 2 bases and J dropped 4; count of bases not matched to a gene: 12. The CDR3 consists of 18 residues. DNA for the CDR3: TGTGCCAGCAGTTTATTTCCGGGACAGGACTTGGGTAATGAAAAACTGTTTTTT. Translated, it gives CASSLFPGQDLGNEKLFF.

J is TRBJ2-1 and V is TRBV27, with TRBD2 identical over 10 bases. The junction had 5 bases not matched to a gene; V was cut back by 2 bases and J by 10 bases. This CDR3 is built from 14 residues. The germline V gene encodes CDR1 MNHEY and CDR2 SMNVEV (reference sequence). CDR3 DNA sequence: TGTGCCAGCAGTTTAGGACTAGCGGCCCGGGAGCAGTTCTTC. Translated, it gives CASSLGLAAREQFF.

This clonotype appeared many times. The V gene is TRBV5-1, the J gene TRBJ2-1; D not resolved. The CDR3 has 15 residues. The V and J ends lost 0 bases and 0 bases respectively, with 7 bases between them. The germline gives CDR1 SGHRS, CDR2 YFSETQ. The CDR3 coding sequence is TGCGCCAGCAGCTTGGTGGAGAGCTCCTACAATGAGCAGTTCTTC. Residues: CASSLVESSYNEQFF.

The chain joins TRBV6-5 to TRBJ2-1; weak D call: TRBD2 (5 bases). V gave up 1 base and J gave up 7 bases, with 17 bases separating them. The CDR3 runs to 16 residues. In germline, CDR1 is MNHEY, CDR2 SVGAGI. The CDR3 nucleotides read TGTGCCAGCAGTTACTTGGGATTAGGGTCGGGGAATGAGCAGTTCTTC. Translation gives CASSYLGLGSGNEQFF.

There are a few counts of this clonotype. The chain uses TRBV6-2 or TRBV6-3 and TRBJ1-1, with 8 bases that match TRBD1. V was pared by 6 bases and J by 1 base, with 7 bases of the junction left unmatched. The CDR3 spans 15 residues. In germline, CDR1 is MNHEY, CDR2 SVGEGT. The CDR3 spells CASRTGDRRNTEAFF. The DNA of the CDR3 is TGTGCCAGCAGGACTGGGGACAGGCGGAACACTGAAGCTTTCTTT.

This rearrangement joins TRBV6-5 to TRBJ2-3; either TRBD1 or TRBD2 may fit D (5 bases each). This CDR3 spans 15 amino acids. CDR1 MNHEY and CDR2 SVGAGI come from the germline V gene. V lost 2 bases to trimming and J lost 4 bases, with 13 bases between them. The DNA for the CDR3 is TGTGCCAGCAGTTACAGTCAGGGAGCGGCAGATACGCAGTATTTT. It codes for CASSYSQGAADTQYF.

The CDR3 is CASSLRVPSYEQYF. The CDR3 DNA reads as TGTGCCAGCAGCCTACGGGTTCCTTCCTACGAGCAGTACTTC. J is TRBJ2-7 and V is TRBV27; D unclear. V was pared by 6 bases and J by 1 base, with 13 bases between. CDR3 length equals 14 residues. Germline assignment: CDR1 MNHEY and CDR2 SMNVEV (reference sequence).

This rearrangement joins TRBV30 to TRBJ2-2, with D tentatively TRBD1 (6 bases). The CDR3 is 13 amino acids. Trimming took off 3 bases at V and 1 base at J, with 6 bases between the two ends. Germline V CDR1 and CDR2: GTSNPN, SVGIG (reference sequence). The CDR3 nucleotides are TGTGCCTGGAGGGACAGGAACACCGGGGAGCTGTTTTTT. Protein product: CAWRDRNTGELFF. The entire variable domain, with the rest obtained from reference TRBV30 and TRBJ2-2, is as follows: SQTIHQWPATLVQPVGSPLSLECTVEGTSNPNLYWYRQAAGRGLQLLFYSVGIGQISSEVPQNLSASRPQDRQFILSSKKLLLSDSGFYLCAWRDRNTGELFFGEGSRLTVL.

The gene calls are TRBV30 and TRBJ2-7, with 8 bases identical to TRBD1. Germline-derived CDR1 and CDR2 are GTSNPN and SVGIG (reference sequence). The CDR3 is 15 amino acids. Trimming took 1 base from V and 4 from J; bases not matched to a gene: 9. CDR3 nucleotides: TGTGCCTGGAGTGCCCAGGACAGGGTAAAGTACGAGCAGTACTTC. Protein product: CAWSAQDRVKYEQYF.

This clonotype has a handful of counts. The V call is TRBV28, the J call TRBJ2-7; 9 bases map to TRBD2. Germline assignment: CDR1 MDHEN and CDR2 SYDVKM. Trimming at V came to 7 bases and at J to 7 bases, leaving 11 bases not matched to a gene. The CDR3 is 14 amino acids. The CDR3 DNA reads TGTGCCAGCAACGATCCGGGGACTAGCTGGGAGCAGTACTTC. It is translated as CASNDPGTSWEQYF.

This clonotype was recorded a few times. The chain recombines TRBV20-1 with TRBJ1-5; 8 nucleotides align to TRBD1. Trimming removed 4 bases from V and 4 bases from J; junction bases left unmatched: 12. CDR1 DFQATT and CDR2 SNEGSKA come from the germline V gene (reference sequence). This CDR3 is built from 16 residues. The CDR3 is CSATAHYRGWNQPQHF. CDR3 nucleotide sequence: TGCAGTGCTACCGCTCATTACAGGGGGTGGAATCAGCCCCAGCATTTT.

The chain links TRBV15 to TRBJ2-1; 7 nucleotides agree with TRBD2. This CDR3 region has 15 residues. Per the germline V gene, CDR1 is LNHNV and CDR2 is YYDKDF (reference sequence). Germline trimming cut 3 bases from V and 3 bases from J; bases unmatched to any gene: 5. The CDR3 reads CATSSAGEVYNEQFF. CDR3 in DNA: TGTGCCACCAGCAGCGCGGGAGAGGTCTACAATGAGCAGTTCTTC.

A few counts support this clonotype. This chain connects TRBV21-1 to TRBJ2-1; TRBD1, the table's D call, lacks a check against the DNA. TRBV21-1 counts as a pseudogene. The CDR3 has 18 amino acids. CDR3 DNA: TGTGCCAGCAGCAAAACTGGGAAAGGGGACGCCGAACTAAATGAGCAGTTCTTC. The encoded protein is CASSKTGKGDAELNEQFF.

This rearrangement joins TRBV7-9 to TRBJ2-1; D is possibly TRBD1 (6 bases). CDR1 and CDR2 from the germline V gene are SEHNR and FQNEAQ (reference sequence). The CDR3 has 14 amino acids. Trimming left V 5 bases short and J 9 bases short, with 17 bases between. CDR3 bases: TGTGCCAGCAGCCCAGGGGCGAAAGTGATTGAGCAGTTCTTC. This codes for CASSPGAKVIEQFF.